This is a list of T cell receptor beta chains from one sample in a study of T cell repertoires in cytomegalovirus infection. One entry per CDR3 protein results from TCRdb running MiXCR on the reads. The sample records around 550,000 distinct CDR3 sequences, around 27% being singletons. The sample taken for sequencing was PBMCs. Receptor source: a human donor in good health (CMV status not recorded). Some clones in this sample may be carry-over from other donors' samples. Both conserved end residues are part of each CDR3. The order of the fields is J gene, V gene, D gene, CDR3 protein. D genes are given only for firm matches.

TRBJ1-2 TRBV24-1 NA CATSAGDGGSNYGYTF
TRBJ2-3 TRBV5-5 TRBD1 CASSQIGTGGSTDTQYF
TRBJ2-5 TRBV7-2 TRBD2 CASSLSQRLAGGAGETQYF
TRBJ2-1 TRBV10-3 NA CAISGSAYEQFF
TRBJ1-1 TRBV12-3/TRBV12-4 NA CASTENTEAFF
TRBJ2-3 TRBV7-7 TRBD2 CASSLRAGGFADTQYF
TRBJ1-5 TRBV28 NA CANSFQGSNQPQHF
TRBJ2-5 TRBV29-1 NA CSVVVSGETQYF
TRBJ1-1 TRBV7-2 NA CASSLVLSRVNTEAFF
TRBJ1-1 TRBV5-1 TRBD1 CASSFWTGSTEAFF
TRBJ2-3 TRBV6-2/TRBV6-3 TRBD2 CASRTGTSGLDTQYF
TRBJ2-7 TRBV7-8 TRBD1 CASSSQTGTGRFGIQVEQYF
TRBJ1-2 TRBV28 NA CASSLTGSNYGYTF
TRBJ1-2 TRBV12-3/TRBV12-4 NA CASSLGVGLFGKTGYTF
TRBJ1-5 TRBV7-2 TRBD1 CASSLTQGNQPQHF
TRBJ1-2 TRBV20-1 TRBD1 CSARVSGGQDRNTDNYGYTF
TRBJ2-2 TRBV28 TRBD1 CASRLSPGQKNTGELFF
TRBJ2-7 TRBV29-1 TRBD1 CSVEGQGFYEQYF
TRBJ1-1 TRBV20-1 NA CSARTYARTEAFF
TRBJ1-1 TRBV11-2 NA CASSLTPTGNTEAFF
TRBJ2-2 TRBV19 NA CASSIANGVAGELFF
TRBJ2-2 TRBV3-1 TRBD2 CASSQAGGGNTGELFF
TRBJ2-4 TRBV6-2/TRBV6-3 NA CASSYAGAINIQYF
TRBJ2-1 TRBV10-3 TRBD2 CAISVSASGSYNEQFF
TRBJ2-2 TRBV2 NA CASKGDFNTGELFF
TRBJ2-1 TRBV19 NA CASSPSPGRNSYNEQFF
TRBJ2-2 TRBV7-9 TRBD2 CASSFLSGTNTGELFF
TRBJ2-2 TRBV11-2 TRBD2 CASSSLAGGSRELFF
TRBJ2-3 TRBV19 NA CASSITGLSTDTQYF
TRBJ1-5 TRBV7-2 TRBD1 CASSLGDRTNDQPQHF
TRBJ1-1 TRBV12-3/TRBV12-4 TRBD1 CASNLDTTGGDTEAFF
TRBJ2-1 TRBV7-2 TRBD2 CASSLGTSESYNEQFF
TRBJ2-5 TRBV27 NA CASSLSFGWETQYF